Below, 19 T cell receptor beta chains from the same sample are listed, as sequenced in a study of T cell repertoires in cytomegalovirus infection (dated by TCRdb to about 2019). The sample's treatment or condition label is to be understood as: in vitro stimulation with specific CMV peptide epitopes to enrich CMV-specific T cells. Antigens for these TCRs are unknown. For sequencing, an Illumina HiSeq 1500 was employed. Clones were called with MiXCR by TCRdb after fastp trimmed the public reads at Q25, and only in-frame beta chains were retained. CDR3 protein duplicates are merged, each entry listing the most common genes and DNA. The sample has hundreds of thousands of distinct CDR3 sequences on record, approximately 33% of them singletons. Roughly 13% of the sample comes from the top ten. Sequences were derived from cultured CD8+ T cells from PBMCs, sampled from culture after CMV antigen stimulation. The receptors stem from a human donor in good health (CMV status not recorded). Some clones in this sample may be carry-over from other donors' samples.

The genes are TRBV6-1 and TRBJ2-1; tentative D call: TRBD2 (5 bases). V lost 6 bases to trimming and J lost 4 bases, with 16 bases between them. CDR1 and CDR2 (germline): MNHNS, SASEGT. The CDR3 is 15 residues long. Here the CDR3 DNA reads TGTGCCAGCAGCACGCCCGGGAATTTTTACAATGAGCAGTTCTTC. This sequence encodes CASSTPGNFYNEQFF.

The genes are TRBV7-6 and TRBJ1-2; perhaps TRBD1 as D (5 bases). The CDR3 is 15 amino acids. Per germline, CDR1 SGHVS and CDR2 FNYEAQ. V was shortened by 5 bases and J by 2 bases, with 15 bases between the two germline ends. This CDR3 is CASSLPGHSNYGYTF. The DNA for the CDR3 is TGTGCCAGCAGCCTACCTGGACACTCAAACTATGGCTACACCTTC.

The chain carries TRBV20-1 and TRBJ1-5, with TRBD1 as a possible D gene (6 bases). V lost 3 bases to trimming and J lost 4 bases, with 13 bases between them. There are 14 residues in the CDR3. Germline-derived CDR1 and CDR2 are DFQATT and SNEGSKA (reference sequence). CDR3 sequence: CSARHREGNQPQHF. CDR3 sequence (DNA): TGCAGTGCTAGGCACAGGGAGGGAAATCAGCCCCAGCATTTT.

For the CDR3, the DNA is TGTGCCAGCAGTCGGACAGGGGACGGCTACACCTTC. Amino acids: CASSRTGDGYTF. This chain joins TRBV27 and TRBJ1-2; TRBD1 agrees at 9 bases. From germline, CDR1 is MNHEY and CDR2 SMNVEV (reference sequence). The ends lost 5 bases at V and 8 bases at J; junction bases unmatched: 3. The CDR3 is 12 residues long.

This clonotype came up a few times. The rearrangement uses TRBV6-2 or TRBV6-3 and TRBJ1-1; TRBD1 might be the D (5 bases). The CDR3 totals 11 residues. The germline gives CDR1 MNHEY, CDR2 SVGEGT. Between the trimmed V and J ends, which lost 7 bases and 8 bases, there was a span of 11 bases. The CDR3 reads CASTPGAEAFF. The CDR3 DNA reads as TGTGCCAGCACCCCTGGGGCAGAAGCTTTCTTT.

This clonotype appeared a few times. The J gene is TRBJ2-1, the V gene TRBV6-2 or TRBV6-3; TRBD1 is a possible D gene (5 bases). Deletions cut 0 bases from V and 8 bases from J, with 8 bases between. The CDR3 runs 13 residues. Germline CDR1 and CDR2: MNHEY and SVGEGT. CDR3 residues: CASSYSWGDEQFF. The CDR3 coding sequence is TGTGCCAGCAGTTACTCGTGGGGCGATGAGCAGTTCTTC.

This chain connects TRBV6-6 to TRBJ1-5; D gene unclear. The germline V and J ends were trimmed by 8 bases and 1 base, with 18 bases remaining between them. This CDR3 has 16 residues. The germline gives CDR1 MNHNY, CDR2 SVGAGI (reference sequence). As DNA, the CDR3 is TGTGCCAGCGATACCGCCGGCCCTCAGAGCAATCAGCCCCAGCATTTT. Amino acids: CASDTAGPQSNQPQHF.

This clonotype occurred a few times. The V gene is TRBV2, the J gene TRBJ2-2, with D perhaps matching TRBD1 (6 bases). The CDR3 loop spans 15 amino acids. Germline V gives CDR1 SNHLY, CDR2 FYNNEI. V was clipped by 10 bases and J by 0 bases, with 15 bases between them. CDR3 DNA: TGTGCCAAAAATAGGGACAACGCGAACACCGGGGAGCTGTTTTTT. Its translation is CAKNRDNANTGELFF.

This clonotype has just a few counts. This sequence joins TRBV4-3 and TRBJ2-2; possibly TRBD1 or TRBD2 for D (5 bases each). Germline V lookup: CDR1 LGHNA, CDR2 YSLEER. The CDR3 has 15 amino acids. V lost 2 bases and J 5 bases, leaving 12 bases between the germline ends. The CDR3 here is CASSQTHGGTGELFF. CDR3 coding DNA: TGCGCCAGCAGCCAAACTCATGGGGGTACCGGGGAGCTGTTTTTT.

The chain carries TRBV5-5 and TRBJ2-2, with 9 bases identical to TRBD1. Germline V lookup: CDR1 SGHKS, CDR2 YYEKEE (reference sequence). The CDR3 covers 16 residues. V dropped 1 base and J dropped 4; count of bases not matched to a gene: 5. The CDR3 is CASSLFGTGITGELFF. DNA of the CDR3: TGTGCCAGCAGCTTGTTTGGGACAGGGATCACCGGGGAGCTGTTTTTT.

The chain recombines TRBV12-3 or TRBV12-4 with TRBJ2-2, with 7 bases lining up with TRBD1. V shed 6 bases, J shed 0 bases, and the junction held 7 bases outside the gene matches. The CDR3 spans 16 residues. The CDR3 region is CASRSGQSANTGELFF. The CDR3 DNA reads TGTGCCAGCAGGTCGGGACAGAGCGCGAACACCGGGGAGCTGTTTTTT.

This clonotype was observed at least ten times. This CDR3 is CASSHFGPEVIGTQHF. CDR3 DNA sequence: TGTGCCAGCAGTCATTTCGGACCCGAAGTCATAGGGACCCAGCATTTT. The J gene is TRBJ1-5, the V gene TRBV12-3 or TRBV12-4; D ambiguous. This CDR3 contains 16 residues. With 5 bases removed from V and 11 bases from J, the gap between germline ends came to 25 bases.

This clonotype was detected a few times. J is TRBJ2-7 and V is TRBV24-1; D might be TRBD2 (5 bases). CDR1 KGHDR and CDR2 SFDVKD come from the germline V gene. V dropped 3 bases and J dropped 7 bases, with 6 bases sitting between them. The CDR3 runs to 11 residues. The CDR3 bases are TGTGCCACCAGTGATGGCGGGGAGCAGTACTTC. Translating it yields CATSDGGEQYF.

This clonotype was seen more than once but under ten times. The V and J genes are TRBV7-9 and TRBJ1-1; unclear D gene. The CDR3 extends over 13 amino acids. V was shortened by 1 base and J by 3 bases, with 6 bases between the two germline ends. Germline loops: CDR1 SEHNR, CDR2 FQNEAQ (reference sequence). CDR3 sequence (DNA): TGTGCCAGCAGCTTAGAATTTCACACTGAAGCTTTCTTT. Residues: CASSLEFHTEAFF. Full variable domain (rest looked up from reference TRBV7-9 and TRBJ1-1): DTGVSQNPRHKITKRGQNVTFRCDPISEHNRLYWYRQTLGQGPEFLTYFQNEAQLEKSRLLSDRFSAERPKGSFSTLEIQRTEQGDSAMYLCASSLEFHTEAFFGQGTRLTVV.

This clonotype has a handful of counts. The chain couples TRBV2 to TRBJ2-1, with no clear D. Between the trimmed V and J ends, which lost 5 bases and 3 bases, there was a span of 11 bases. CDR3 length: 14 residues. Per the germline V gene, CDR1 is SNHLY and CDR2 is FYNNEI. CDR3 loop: CASSYQDGYNEQFF. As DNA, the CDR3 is TGTGCCAGCAGTTACCAGGACGGCTACAATGAGCAGTTCTTC.

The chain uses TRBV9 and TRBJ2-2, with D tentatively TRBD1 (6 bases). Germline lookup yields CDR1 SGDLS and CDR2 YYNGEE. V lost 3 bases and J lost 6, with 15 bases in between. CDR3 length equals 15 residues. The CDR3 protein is CASSATGSLAGELFF. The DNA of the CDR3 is TGTGCCAGCAGCGCAACAGGGAGTCTCGCCGGGGAGCTGTTTTTT.

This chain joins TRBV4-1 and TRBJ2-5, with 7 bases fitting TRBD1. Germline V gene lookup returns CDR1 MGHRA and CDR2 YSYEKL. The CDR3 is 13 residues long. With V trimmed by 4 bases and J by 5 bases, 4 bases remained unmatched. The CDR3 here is CASSLQGFETQYF. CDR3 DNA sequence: TGCGCCAGCAGCCTACAGGGGTTTGAGACCCAGTACTTC.

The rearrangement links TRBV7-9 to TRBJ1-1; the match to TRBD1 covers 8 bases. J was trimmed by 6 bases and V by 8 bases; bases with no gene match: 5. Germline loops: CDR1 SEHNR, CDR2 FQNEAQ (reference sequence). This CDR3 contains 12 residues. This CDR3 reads CASVDRGPEAFF. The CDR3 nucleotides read TGTGCCAGCGTCGACAGGGGCCCTGAAGCTTTCTTT.

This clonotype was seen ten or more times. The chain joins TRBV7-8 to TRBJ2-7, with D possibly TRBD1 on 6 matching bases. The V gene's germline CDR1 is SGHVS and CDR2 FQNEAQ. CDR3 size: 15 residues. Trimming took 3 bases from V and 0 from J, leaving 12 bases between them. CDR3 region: CASSFPTGPSYEQYF. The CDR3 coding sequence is TGTGCCAGCAGCTTCCCGACAGGTCCCTCCTACGAGCAGTACTTC.